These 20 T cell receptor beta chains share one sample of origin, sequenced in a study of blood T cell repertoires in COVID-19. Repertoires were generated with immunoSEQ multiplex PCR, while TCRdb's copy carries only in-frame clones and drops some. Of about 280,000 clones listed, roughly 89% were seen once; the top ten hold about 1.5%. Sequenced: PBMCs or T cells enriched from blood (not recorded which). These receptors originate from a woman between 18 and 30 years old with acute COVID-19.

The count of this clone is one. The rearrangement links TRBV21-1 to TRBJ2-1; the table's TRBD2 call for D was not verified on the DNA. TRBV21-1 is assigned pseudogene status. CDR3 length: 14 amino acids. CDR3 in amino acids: CASTRLGSYNEQFF. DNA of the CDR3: TGTGCCAGCACCAGACTAGGGTCCTACAATGAGCAGTTCTTC.

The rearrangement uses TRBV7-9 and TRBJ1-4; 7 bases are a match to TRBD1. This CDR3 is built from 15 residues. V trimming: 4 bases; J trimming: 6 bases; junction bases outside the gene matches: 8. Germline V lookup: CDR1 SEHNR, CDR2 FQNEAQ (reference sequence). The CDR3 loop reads CASSSWTGPYEKLFF. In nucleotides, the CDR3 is TGTGCCAGCAGCTCGTGGACAGGACCATATGAAAAACTGTTTTTT.

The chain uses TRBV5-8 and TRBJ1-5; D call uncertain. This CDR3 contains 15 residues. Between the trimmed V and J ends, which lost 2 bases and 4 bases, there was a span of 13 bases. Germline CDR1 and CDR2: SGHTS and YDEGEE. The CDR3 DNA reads TGTGCCAGCAGCTTTCAGACTGGAGTGAATCAGCCCCAGCATTTT. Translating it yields CASSFQTGVNQPQHF.

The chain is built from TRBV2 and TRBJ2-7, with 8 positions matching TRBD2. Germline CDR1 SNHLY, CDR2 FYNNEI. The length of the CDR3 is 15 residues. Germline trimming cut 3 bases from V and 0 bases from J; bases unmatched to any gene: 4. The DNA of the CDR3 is TGTGCCAGCAGTGAGTTTGGACTAGCCTCCTACGAGCAGTACTTC. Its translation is CASSEFGLASYEQYF.

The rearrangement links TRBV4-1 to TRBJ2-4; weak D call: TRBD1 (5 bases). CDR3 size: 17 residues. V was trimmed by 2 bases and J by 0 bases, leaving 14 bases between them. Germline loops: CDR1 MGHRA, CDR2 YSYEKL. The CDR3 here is CASSQPSQGLAKNIQYF. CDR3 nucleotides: TGCGCCAGCAGCCAACCAAGCCAGGGCCTAGCCAAAAACATTCAGTACTTC.

CDR3 sequence (DNA): TGTGCCAGCAGTTTATACAGTAACTCTGGAAACACCATATATTTT. It is translated as CASSLYSNSGNTIYF. The chain joins TRBV28 to TRBJ1-3; D is unclear. This CDR3 contains 15 residues. Per the germline V gene, CDR1 is MDHEN and CDR2 is SYDVKM. V lost 1 base, J lost 0 bases, and 7 bases lay in between. Based on the CDR3 plus reference TRBV28 and TRBJ1-3, the full variable domain is DVKVTQSSRYLVKRTGEKVFLECVQDMDHENMFWYRQDPGLGLRLIYFSYDVKMKEKGDIPEGYSVSREKKERFSLILESASTNQTSMYLCASSLYSNSGNTIYFGEGSWLTVV.

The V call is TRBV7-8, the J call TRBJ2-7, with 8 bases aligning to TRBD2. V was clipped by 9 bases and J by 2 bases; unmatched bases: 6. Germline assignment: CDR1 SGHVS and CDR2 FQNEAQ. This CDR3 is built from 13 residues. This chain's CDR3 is CASTGGEPYEQYF. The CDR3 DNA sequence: TGTGCCAGTACGGGGGGGGAACCCTACGAGCAGTACTTC.

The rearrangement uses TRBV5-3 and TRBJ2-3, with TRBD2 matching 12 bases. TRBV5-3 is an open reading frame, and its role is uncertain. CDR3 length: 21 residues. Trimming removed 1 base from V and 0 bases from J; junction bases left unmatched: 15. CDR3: CARSLTSGRPRPFASTDTQYF. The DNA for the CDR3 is TGTGCCAGAAGCTTGACTAGCGGGAGGCCAAGACCTTTCGCGAGCACAGATACGCAGTATTTT.

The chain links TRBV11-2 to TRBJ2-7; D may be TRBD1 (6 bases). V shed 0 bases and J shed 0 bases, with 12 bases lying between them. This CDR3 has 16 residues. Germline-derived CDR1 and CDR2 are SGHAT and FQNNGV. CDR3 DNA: TGTGCCAGCAGCTTAGAGGCAGGGGCAAGCTCCTACGAGCAGTACTTC. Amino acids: CASSLEAGASSYEQYF.

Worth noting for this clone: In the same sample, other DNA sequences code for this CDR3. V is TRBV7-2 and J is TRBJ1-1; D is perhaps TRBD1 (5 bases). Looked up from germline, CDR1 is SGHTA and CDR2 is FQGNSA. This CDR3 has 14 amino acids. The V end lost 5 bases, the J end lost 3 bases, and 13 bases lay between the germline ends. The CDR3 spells CASSLQGLDTEAFF. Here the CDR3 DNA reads TGTGCCAGCAGCCTCCAGGGATTAGACACTGAAGCTTTCTTT. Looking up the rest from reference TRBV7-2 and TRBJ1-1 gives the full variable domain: GAGVSQSPSNKVTEKGKDVELRCDPISGHTALYWYRQSLGQGLEFLIYFQGNSAPDKSGLPSDRFSAERTGGSVSTLTIQRTQQEDSAVYLCASSLQGLDTEAFFGQGTRLTVV.

The CDR3, as DNA: TGTGCCTGGGACTTCCGCAGGGGCAGATATTGGAATCAGCCCCAGCATTTT. Protein: CAWDFRRGRYWNQPQHF. The chain uses TRBV30 and TRBJ1-5; TRBD1 is a possible D gene (6 bases). CDR1 is GTSNPN, CDR2 SVGIG, per germline (reference sequence). Trimming shortened V by 5 bases and J by 4 bases, and 24 bases separated the two germline ends. This CDR3 is built from 17 residues.

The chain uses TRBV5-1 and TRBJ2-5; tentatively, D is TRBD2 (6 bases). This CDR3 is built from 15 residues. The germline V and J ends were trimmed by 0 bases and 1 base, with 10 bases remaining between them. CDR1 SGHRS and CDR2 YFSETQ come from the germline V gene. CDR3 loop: CASSLGTTSQETQYF. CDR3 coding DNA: TGCGCCAGCAGCTTGGGGACTACCTCCCAAGAGACCCAGTACTTC.

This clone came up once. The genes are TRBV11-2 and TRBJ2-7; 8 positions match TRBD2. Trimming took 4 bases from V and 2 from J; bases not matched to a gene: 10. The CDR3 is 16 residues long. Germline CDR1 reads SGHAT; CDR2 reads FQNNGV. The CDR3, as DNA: TGTGCCAGCAGCTCTCCCTTGGTAGCGGGACCCTACGAGCAGTACTTC. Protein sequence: CASSSPLVAGPYEQYF.

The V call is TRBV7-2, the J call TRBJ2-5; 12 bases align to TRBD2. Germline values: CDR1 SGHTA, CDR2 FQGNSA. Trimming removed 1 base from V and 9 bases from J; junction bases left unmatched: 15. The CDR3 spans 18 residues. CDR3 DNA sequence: TGTGCCAGCAGCTTAGAACTAGCGGGAGGCGGCACGTTCAGGGCCCAGTACTTC. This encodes CASSLELAGGGTFRAQYF.

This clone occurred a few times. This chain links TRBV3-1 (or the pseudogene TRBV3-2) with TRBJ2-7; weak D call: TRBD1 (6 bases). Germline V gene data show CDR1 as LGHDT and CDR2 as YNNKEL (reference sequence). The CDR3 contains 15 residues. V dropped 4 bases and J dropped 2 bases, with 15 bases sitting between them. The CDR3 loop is CASSPSLGAPYEQYF. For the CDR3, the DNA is TGTGCCAGCAGCCCGTCATTGGGGGCTCCCTACGAGCAGTACTTC.

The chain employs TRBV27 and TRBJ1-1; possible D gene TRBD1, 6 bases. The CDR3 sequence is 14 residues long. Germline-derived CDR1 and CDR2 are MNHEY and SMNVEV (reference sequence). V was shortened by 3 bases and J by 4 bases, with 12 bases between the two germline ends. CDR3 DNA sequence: TGTGCCAGCAGTTTCGTACAGGGCGGCACTGAAGCTTTCTTT. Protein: CASSFVQGGTEAFF.

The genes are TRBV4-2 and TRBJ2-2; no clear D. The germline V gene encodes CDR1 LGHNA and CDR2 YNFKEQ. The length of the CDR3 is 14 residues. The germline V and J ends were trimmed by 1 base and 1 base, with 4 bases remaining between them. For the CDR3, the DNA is TGTGCCAGCAGCCAAGGACAGAACACCGGGGAGCTGTTTTTT. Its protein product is CASSQGQNTGELFF.

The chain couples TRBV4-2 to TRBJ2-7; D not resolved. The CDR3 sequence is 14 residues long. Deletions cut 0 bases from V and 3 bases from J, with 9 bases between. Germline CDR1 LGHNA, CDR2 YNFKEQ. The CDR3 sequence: CASSQDSTGYEQYF. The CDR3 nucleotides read TGTGCCAGCAGCCAAGATTCCACGGGCTACGAGCAGTACTTC.

CDR3 sequence (DNA): TGCGCCAGCAGCTTGGTACAGGGGTATCAGGGCTACACCTTC. It translates to CASSLVQGYQGYTF. V gene TRBV5-1 combines with J gene TRBJ1-2, with 7 bases fitting TRBD1. Germline lookup yields CDR1 SGHRS and CDR2 YFSETQ. Trimming took 0 bases from V and 8 from J; bases not matched to a gene: 7. This CDR3 is 14 amino acids long.

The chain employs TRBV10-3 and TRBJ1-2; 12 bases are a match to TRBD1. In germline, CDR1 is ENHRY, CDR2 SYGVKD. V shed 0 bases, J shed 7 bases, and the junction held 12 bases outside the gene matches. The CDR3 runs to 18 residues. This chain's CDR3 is CAISESPWRDRGPVGYTF. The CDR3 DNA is TGTGCCATCAGTGAGTCGCCGTGGCGGGACAGGGGGCCAGTTGGCTACACCTTC.